The source of this T cell receptor (beta chain) is a study of early T cells in non-severe SARS-CoV-2 infection. Overall study context: Sequencing targeted bulk RNA from unsorted whole blood, leaving chains unpaired. General observations from the study: Sequences matched to VDJdb favored anti-spike CD8 responses, while private and CD4 specificities were missed.

Attached unique molecular identifiers marked individual cDNA molecules. TCRdb re-called the 5' RACE reads through MiXCR, storing one row per CDR3 protein. The table records tens of thousands of distinct CDR3 sequences, roughly 11% of them present only once. This clonotype appeared a few times. Its antigen is not identified. Germline V gene lookup returns CDR1 DFQATT and CDR2 SNEGSKA (reference sequence). This CDR3 is built from 13 residues. V gave up 6 bases and J gave up 5 bases; unmatched junction bases: 5. The origin of this receptor is an adult who was a healthcare worker with PCR-confirmed SARS-CoV-2 infection or an uninfected control (not recorded which). This chain connects TRBV20-1 to TRBJ2-1, with 9 positions matching TRBD2. The sequenced sample consisted of whole blood. The CDR3, as DNA: TGCAGTGCCACGGGACTAGCAAACAATGAGCAGTTCTTC. Protein: CSATGLANNEQFF.